Below, 13 T cell receptor beta chains from the same sample are listed, as sequenced in a study of CD8 T cells in ankylosing spondylitis. Study findings and constraints: What appeared characteristic of ankylosing spondylitis blood was a TCR beta motif of about eight highly homologous variants.

No cognate antigen is known for these TCRs. MiXCR, applied by TCRdb to the 5' RACE reads, yields one record per CDR3 protein. The table shows about 390,000 distinct CDR3 sequences, with about a fifth occurring only once. The specimen sequenced was blood, either unsorted or a sorted T cell fraction (not recorded which). The receptors come from a male donor with ankylosing spondylitis.

The chain combines TRBV11-2 with TRBJ2-3; a weak D match, TRBD2 (6 bases). Per the germline V gene, CDR1 is SGHAT and CDR2 is FQNNGV. Between the trimmed V and J ends, which lost 4 bases and 1 base, there was a span of 12 bases. CDR3 size: 15 residues. The CDR3 DNA is TGTGCCAGCAGCTATGTGACGGGGGGCACAGATACGCAGTATTTT. Amino acid sequence: CASSYVTGGTDTQYF.

The V call is TRBV5-1, the J call TRBJ2-2, with TRBD1 identical over 8 bases. The V gene end was trimmed by 4 bases and the J gene end by 1 base; junction bases not matched to a gene: 6. The CDR3 runs to 16 residues. Germline CDR1 is SGHRS and CDR2 is YFSETQ. CDR3 sequence reads: CASSPGQGLNTGELFF. CDR3 nucleotide sequence: TGCGCCAGCAGCCCAGGACAGGGATTGAACACCGGGGAGCTGTTTTTT.

This sequence joins TRBV6-2 or TRBV6-3 and TRBJ1-1, with D tentatively TRBD1 (6 bases). In germline, CDR1 is MNHEY, CDR2 SVGEGT. Trimming shortened V by 6 bases and J by 9 bases, and 17 bases separated the two germline ends. The CDR3 is made up of 13 amino acids. The CDR3 region has the DNA TGTGCCAGCAGCTTCGACGGGGGCGCCAAAGCTTTCTTT. It yields the protein CASSFDGGAKAFF.

This rearrangement joins TRBV28 to TRBJ2-7; 12 positions match TRBD2. The V gene end was trimmed by 5 bases and the J gene end by 4 bases; junction bases not matched to a gene: 6. CDR3 size: 15 residues. Germline CDR1 MDHEN, CDR2 SYDVKM. The CDR3, as DNA: TGTGCCAGCAGTCGGACTAGCGGGAACCTTTACGAGCAGTACTTC. As protein: CASSRTSGNLYEQYF.

This clonotype has just a few counts. CDR3 sequence (DNA): TGCAGCGTAGCCTCGGGGGGCGAAGAGACCCAGTACTTC. It codes for CSVASGGEETQYF. The chain joins TRBV29-1 to TRBJ2-5; tentative D call: TRBD2 (7 bases). The CDR3 covers 13 residues. CDR1 and CDR2 (germline): SQVTM, ANQGSEA. The V end was cut by 6 bases, the J end by 3 bases, with 14 bases between.

V usage is TRBV2 and J usage is TRBJ2-7, with D tentatively TRBD2 (5 bases). This CDR3 region has 14 residues. From germline, CDR1 is SNHLY and CDR2 FYNNEI. V dropped 5 bases and J dropped 2 bases, with 13 bases sitting between them. The CDR3 loop is CASSNVGVPYEQYF. The CDR3 DNA reads TGTGCCAGCAGTAACGTCGGGGTCCCCTACGAGCAGTACTTC.

This chain joins TRBV19 and TRBJ2-1, with D tentatively TRBD2 (6 bases). Per germline, CDR1 LNHDA and CDR2 SQIVND (reference sequence). Trimming took off 8 bases at V and 8 bases at J, with 28 bases between the two ends. The CDR3 has 17 residues. In DNA form, the CDR3 reads TGTGCCAGTCGGGGTTTCTGGACTAATCCCTTTGGCCATGAGCAGTTCTTC. This sequence encodes CASRGFWTNPFGHEQFF.

This clonotype is a singleton in its sample. The chain carries TRBV20-1 and TRBJ2-1; tentatively, D is TRBD2 (6 bases). V dropped 1 base and J dropped 12 bases, with 13 bases sitting between them. The CDR3 consists of 12 residues. Germline-derived CDR1 and CDR2 are DFQATT and SNEGSKA (reference sequence). CDR3 region: CSARGDGRVQFF. CDR3 coding DNA: TGCAGTGCTAGAGGAGACGGGAGAGTGCAGTTCTTC.

At least ten counts were recorded for this clonotype. The chain uses TRBV7-3 and TRBJ2-2, with 7 bases identical to TRBD2. The CDR3 loop spans 13 amino acids. Germline CDR1 reads SGHTA; CDR2 reads FQGTGA. J lost 6 bases, V lost 5 bases, and 3 bases had no gene match. The CDR3 region is CASSRLAPGELFF. The CDR3, as DNA: TGTGCCAGCAGCCGACTAGCTCCCGGGGAGCTGTTTTTT. The full variable domain, rest sourced from reference TRBV7-3 and TRBJ2-2, is GAGVSQTPSNKVTEKGKYVELRCDPISGHTALYWYRQSLGQGPEFLIYFQGTGAADDSGLPNDRFFAVRPEGSVSTLKIQRTERGDSAVYLCASSRLAPGELFFGEGSRLTVL.

This clonotype was recorded many times. The J gene is TRBJ2-3, the V gene TRBV4-1; TRBD1 or TRBD2 may be the D gene (5 bases each). The V and J ends lost 0 bases and 5 bases respectively, with 9 bases between them. The CDR3 runs 14 residues. The V gene's germline CDR1 is MGHRA and CDR2 YSYEKL. The CDR3 loop reads CASSQESRGDTQYF. In DNA, the CDR3 is TGCGCCAGCAGCCAAGAGTCGAGGGGAGATACGCAGTATTTT.

This clonotype has at least ten counts. This chain links TRBV12-3 or TRBV12-4 with TRBJ1-4, with D unclear. Trimming cost V 1 base and J 8 bases, with 17 bases left between them. The CDR3 runs 16 residues. CDR3 in DNA: TGTGCCAGCAGTTTAGTTGTCGGGGTTGGGGTCGAAAAACTGTTTTTT. Translated, it gives CASSLVVGVGVEKLFF.

Notes on this clonotype: One junction end does not reproduce the germline sequence, and a read error may be involved. V is TRBV7-7 and J is TRBJ2-6; tentatively, D is TRBD1 (6 bases). The CDR3 consists of 16 residues. From germline, CDR1 is SSHAT and CDR2 FNYEAQ (reference sequence). The CDR3 bases are TGTGCTAGCAGCGGCGGAAACAGGGCTGGGGCCAACGTCCTGACTTTC. Its protein product is CASSGGNRAGANVLTF.

This clonotype was found a few times. The genes are TRBV5-5 and TRBJ2-3; 7 nucleotides line up with TRBD2. Looked up from germline, CDR1 is SGHKS and CDR2 is YYEKEE (reference sequence). The V segment lost 0 bases and the J segment 6 bases; nucleotides outside the gene matches: 7. This CDR3 spans 15 amino acids. CDR3 sequence: CASSLGSGTGDTQYF. CDR3 in DNA: TGTGCCAGCAGCTTGGGGAGCGGGACGGGGGATACGCAGTATTTT.